This TCR beta chain was sequenced during a study of T cells in Graves' hyperthyroidism and ophthalmopathy. The study, taken as a whole, reports: Blood samples included most of the expanded thyroid clonotypes exceeding 0.001.

There were TCR beta CDR3 regions amplified from RNA transcripts. First-round RT-PCR targeting the TCR CDR3 was performed with the HTBI primer set. From the multiplex PCR reads, TCRdb called clonotypes with MiXCR, one entry per CDR3 protein. The profile shows 350,000 to 450,000 distinct CDR3 sequences, approximately 14% of them singletons. This clonotype was seen many times. Antigen specificity is unknown. Graves' hyperthyroidism qualified as stable when ophthalmopathy did not progress within 18 months. Exclusion of a patient resulted from uncontrolled infection, other autoimmune disease, pregnancy or lactation. Thyroid ultrasound, orbital computed tomography, clinical symptoms, and serum thyroxine and TRAb underpinned diagnoses. Per the germline V gene, CDR1 is DFQATT and CDR2 is SNEGSKA (reference sequence). This CDR3 is built from 15 residues. The V and J ends lost 3 bases and 4 bases, in that order; junction bases with no gene match: 7.

This rearrangement joins TRBV20-1 to TRBJ2-3, with 10 bases matching TRBD1. The sample taken for sequencing was blood. The clonotype was recovered from a woman aged 55 to 70 with Graves' hyperthyroidism. Written as DNA, the CDR3 is TGCAGTGCTAGCCCCCGGACAGGGGGGGCAGATACGCAGTATTTT. Its protein product is CSASPRTGGADTQYF.